This T cell receptor (beta chain) was obtained from a study of regulatory T cells in long-lasting Graves disease. Study-level results: Repertoires from persistent disease leaned toward TRBV28, TRBJ1-2 and TRBJ2-5. Comparison showed that persistent patients shared more public clonotypes (about 2,600) than new patients (966). The work looked only at peripheral blood and did not look at thyroid tissue.

Germline CDR1 LGHDT, CDR2 YNNKEL (reference sequence). Deletions cut 4 bases from V and 7 bases from J, with 7 bases between. The CDR3 runs 12 residues. The authors built TCR beta libraries using iRepertoire HTBI primers and Arm-PCR of CDR3 regions. Per the original data handling: Around 59 TRBV and around 15 TRBJ segments were identified across samples. Each CDR3 protein gets one entry after TCRdb re-called the multiplex PCR reads with MiXCR. The V and J calls reflect TCRdb's pipeline rather than the authors' work. The sample yields 450,000 or so distinct CDR3 sequences, about 20% seen once. The time point here: persistent/refractory GD, antithyroid drugs over 5 years with positive TRAb. PBMC RNA served as the TCR library source. This clonotype was seen ten or more times. Its antigen is currently unknown.

The receptor's source is a female donor with Graves disease. The chain uses TRBV3-1 and TRBJ2-2; D gene unclear. The input for sequencing was peripheral blood mononuclear cells (PBMCs), taken when the disease was refractory, from a patient treated with antithyroid drugs. This CDR3 reads CASSLVDGELFF. DNA of the CDR3: TGTGCCAGCAGCCTAGTGGACGGGGAGCTGTTTTTT.